In this sample, the clone carrying this TCR beta chain turned up a few times. Its antigen is as yet unknown. The data are from a study of T cell repertoires in cytomegalovirus infection. Study-wide results and caveats: HLA-C-restricted CMV-specific TCR beta clonotypes prevailed in the ex vivo response. There were carriers of CMV plus the relevant HLA, and cumulative public TCR beta family frequency identified them.

V lost 6 bases, J lost 10 bases, and 11 bases stayed unmatched. The CDR3 extends over 14 amino acids. Germline V gene lookup returns CDR1 SGHTA and CDR2 FQGNSA. TCRdb re-called the reads with MiXCR, one entry per CDR3 protein. Of fewer than 550,000 distinct CDR3 sequences listed, about 30% are singletons. The material sequenced was PBMCs. The V and J genes are TRBV7-2 and TRBJ2-3; 9 bases fit TRBD2. The receptor comes from a human donor in good health (CMV status not recorded). Some clones in this sample may be carry-over from other donors' samples. CDR3 region: CASSPQREAGAQYF. CDR3 coding DNA: TGTGCCAGCAGTCCTCAGCGGGAGGCGGGGGCGCAGTATTTT.